Listed below are T cell receptor beta chains from one sample, sequenced in a study of blood T cells in healthy people across ages. TCRdb redid the calling of the 5' RACE reads with MiXCR, one entry per CDR3 protein. The sample carries about 1.5 million distinct CDR3 sequences, about 40% recorded once. Sequenced sample: blood. These receptors all stem from a woman younger than 30 in good health. Both conserved end residues are part of each CDR3.

>TRBV7-8|15
CASSVTSGDDNEQFF
>TRBV6-5|14
CAIGGGPRGYEQFF
>TRBV9|15
CASSTSGVPYNEQFF
>TRBV12-3/TRBV12-4|14
CASSKQGFEETQYF
>TRBV5-6|15
CASRPDRIATGELFF
>TRBV20-1|13
CSASGTSGYEQYF
>TRBV12-3/TRBV12-4|15
CASSETGTGDHEQYF
>TRBV5-1|13
CASSKGQPNEQFF
>TRBV28|14
CASKIQSDFETQYF
>TRBV4-1|15
CASSQVGDTTYEQYF
>TRBV6-5|15
CASTQTGGPTDTQYF
>TRBV20-1|13
CSARSEGGQPQHF
>TRBV20-1|16
CSARDPGESFYNEQYF
>TRBV11-2|13
CASSLDGGPEAFF
>TRBV5-1|15
CASSLADRGYNEQFF
>TRBV15|14
CATSTGTEIYEQYF
>TRBV4-1|17
CASSQEAGTLDSYEQYF
>TRBV18|11
CASSPINSYTF
>TRBV7-9|17
CASSPTPTQSSYNEQYF
>TRBV20-1|13
CSARSEIRDTQYF
>TRBV10-3|13
CAIKGASAYEQYF
>TRBV6-5|17
CASSYSPRGSSYNEQFF
>TRBV11-2|16
CASSLIAGGPTYEQYF
>TRBV3-1|14
CASSQDGKRGTQYF
>TRBV4-2|14
CASSQGAENQPQHF
>TRBV2|13
CASSAGRNQPQHF
>TRBV18|16
CASSARQGTGYNEQFF
>TRBV7-8|15
CASSLAPDRVTEAFF
>TRBV28|14
CASSLQGFFYGYTF
>TRBV5-1|14
CASSVETVSYEQYF
>TRBV7-2|13
CASRRAGVDEQFF
>TRBV5-1|15
CASSVGSGSQETQYF
>TRBV12-3/TRBV12-4|12
CASSFQYYEQYF
>TRBV20-1|16
CSADYLLDSIDNEQFF
>TRBV3-1|16
CASSQDGTGMRNEQYF
>TRBV20-1|15
CSASGLGAGDNEQYF
>TRBV18|16
CASSPLGKGGTDTQYF
>TRBV5-6|16
CASQPFLASGANVLTF
>TRBV7-9|15
CASSLAGGRGDEQYF
>TRBV10-3|18
CAISDPLGGPLSKHGYTF
>TRBV20-1|15
CSARGSGAGYNEQFF
>TRBV4-1|12
CASSQKKETQCF
>TRBV6-5|12
CATRGTSYEQYF
>TRBV7-2|14
CASSIPGGPYEQYF
>TRBV7-9|16
CASSLSRQGENEKLFF
>TRBV11-3|13
CASSSGNRPTQYF
>TRBV12-5|16
CASGLVRQGEAEKLFF